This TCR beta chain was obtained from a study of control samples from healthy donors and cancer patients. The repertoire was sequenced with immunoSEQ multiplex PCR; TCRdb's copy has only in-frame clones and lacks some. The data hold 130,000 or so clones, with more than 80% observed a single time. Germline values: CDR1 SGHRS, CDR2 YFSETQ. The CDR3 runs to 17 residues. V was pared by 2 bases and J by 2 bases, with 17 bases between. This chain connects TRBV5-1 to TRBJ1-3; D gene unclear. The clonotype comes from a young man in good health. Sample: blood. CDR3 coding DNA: TGCGCCAGCAGCTTCCCGTTTCGGGCGAGGACTGGAAACACCATATATTTT. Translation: CASSFPFRARTGNTIYF.